These 22 T cell receptor beta chains were sequenced from one sample in a study of T-cell memory formation after mild COVID-19. TCRdb reanalysed the 5' RACE reads using MiXCR and keeps one entry per CDR3 protein. Of about 350,000 distinct CDR3 sequences listed, roughly an eighth are singletons. Input material: PBMCs or a T cell subset sorted from them (not recorded which). Receptors were obtained from a young man who had mild COVID-19 (a few samples of this study predate the infection). Cell type and time point are not known.

The rearrangement uses TRBV27 and TRBJ1-1; 7 positions agree with TRBD1. The CDR3 spans 17 residues. Trimming removed 6 bases from V and 0 bases from J; junction bases left unmatched: 13. Germline V gene lookup returns CDR1 MNHEY and CDR2 SMNVEV (reference sequence). The CDR3 reads CASRRLPDRAMNTEAFF. CDR3 DNA: TGTGCCAGCAGGCGACTCCCTGACAGGGCCATGAACACTGAAGCTTTCTTT.

This clonotype was picked up a small number of times. This rearrangement joins TRBV4-3 to TRBJ2-5; D might be TRBD1 or TRBD2, each matching 7 bases. The germline V and J ends were trimmed by 0 bases and 2 bases, with 16 bases remaining between them. The CDR3 has 17 residues. Germline assignment: CDR1 LGHNA and CDR2 YSLEER. The CDR3 DNA is TGCGCCAGCAGCCAAGAGGCCAGGGGGGACTATCAAGAGACCCAGTACTTC. Translation: CASSQEARGDYQETQYF.

The V gene is TRBV6-5, the J gene TRBJ2-6; 7 nucleotides agree with TRBD2. The CDR3 loop spans 18 amino acids. Germline V CDR1 and CDR2: MNHEY, SVGAGI. The V segment lost 2 bases and the J segment 1 base; nucleotides outside the gene matches: 8. CDR3 residues: CASSYRAGTWSGANVLTF. CDR3 DNA sequence: TGTGCCAGCAGTTACCGAGCGGGAACGTGGTCTGGGGCCAACGTCCTGACTTTC.

The rearrangement uses TRBV10-3 and TRBJ2-1, with 8 bases matching TRBD1. The trim removed 8 bases at V and 7 bases at J, leaving 4 bases unmatched. Germline V gene sequence: CDR1 ENHRY, CDR2 SYGVKD. The CDR3 extends over 12 amino acids. CDR3 amino acids: CAIEGQGNEQFF. Here the CDR3 DNA reads TGTGCCATCGAAGGACAGGGAAATGAGCAGTTCTTC.

This clonotype has just a few counts. The chain recombines TRBV28 with TRBJ1-3, with D perhaps matching TRBD1 (5 bases). Between the trimmed V and J ends, which lost 8 bases and 3 bases, there was a span of 14 bases. CDR3 length: 14 amino acids. Germline V gene sequence: CDR1 MDHEN, CDR2 SYDVKM. CDR3 sequence (DNA): TGTGCCAGCCGCCTGGGGGACTATGGAAACACCATATATTTT. As protein: CASRLGDYGNTIYF.

In its sample, this clonotype was seen a few times. The rearrangement joins TRBV7-2 to TRBJ2-7, with a possible D match to TRBD2 (7 bases). This CDR3 has 14 residues. Between the trimmed V and J ends, which lost 5 bases and 9 bases, there was a span of 20 bases. Germline V lookup: CDR1 SGHTA, CDR2 FQGNSA. The CDR3 DNA reads TGTGCCAGCAGCCCCCCAGGGGAGGGCTTGGGGCAGTACTTC. Translating it yields CASSPPGEGLGQYF.

This clonotype was counted ten times or more. The chain carries TRBV18 and TRBJ2-7; a possible D gene is TRBD2 (7 bases). The V and J ends lost 2 bases and 5 bases respectively, with 19 bases between them. Germline V gives CDR1 KGHSH, CDR2 LQKENI. The CDR3 spans 16 residues. The CDR3 loop is CASSPGVGRGGDEQYF. CDR3 bases: TGTGCCAGCTCACCAGGTGTCGGAAGGGGGGGAGACGAGCAGTACTTC.

The table lists this clonotype with a few counts. V is TRBV20-1 and J is TRBJ1-2; TRBD1 might be the D (5 bases). Trimming shortened V by 3 bases and J by 5 bases, and 13 bases separated the two germline ends. CDR3 size: 13 residues. CDR1 DFQATT and CDR2 SNEGSKA come from the germline V gene (reference sequence). For the CDR3, the DNA is TGCAGTGCTAGTTTGACAGCTTTTTATGGCTACACCTTC. Translated, it gives CSASLTAFYGYTF.

The rearrangement links TRBV4-1 to TRBJ2-1; 8 bases match TRBD1. V was clipped by 4 bases and J by 2 bases; unmatched bases: 10. Germline V lookup: CDR1 MGHRA, CDR2 YSYEKL. The CDR3 totals 17 residues. The chain's CDR3 is CASSLRTGRLAYNEQFF. For the CDR3, the DNA is TGCGCCAGCAGCCTGCGGACAGGGAGGTTGGCCTACAATGAGCAGTTCTTC.

This clonotype was observed a handful of times. The V gene is TRBV4-2, the J gene TRBJ2-1; 9 nucleotides line up with TRBD2. CDR1 LGHNA and CDR2 YNFKEQ come from the germline V gene. V dropped 0 bases and J dropped 7; count of bases not matched to a gene: 7. There are 16 residues in the CDR3. The CDR3 region has the DNA TGTGCCAGCAGCCAAGAGGGGCGGGGGGGCAGTAATGAGCAGTTCTTC. Amino acids: CASSQEGRGGSNEQFF.

The table lists this clonotype with many counts. This chain uses TRBV11-2 with TRBJ2-5; no reliable D call. The CDR3 totals 14 residues. CDR1 is SGHAT, CDR2 FQNNGV, per germline. The germline V and J ends were trimmed by 0 bases and 5 bases, with 10 bases remaining between them. The CDR3 bases are TGTGCCAGCAGCTTAGATATCGTTTACGAGACCCAGTACTTC. As protein: CASSLDIVYETQYF.

In this sample, this clonotype turned up many times. The chain joins TRBV27 to TRBJ2-5; D may be TRBD1 (5 bases). Germline V gene sequence: CDR1 MNHEY, CDR2 SMNVEV (reference sequence). Deletions cut 3 bases from V and 2 bases from J, with 7 bases between. CDR3 length: 13 amino acids. CDR3 bases: TGTGCCAGCAGTTTGAAGGGGCAAGAGACCCAGTACTTC. Translation: CASSLKGQETQYF.

The J gene is TRBJ2-1, the V gene TRBV6-6, with D perhaps assigned TRBD1 or TRBD2 (5 bases each). With 5 bases removed from V and 6 bases from J, the gap between germline ends came to 20 bases. CDR1 MNHNY and CDR2 SVGAGI come from the germline V gene (reference sequence). The CDR3 has 16 residues. CDR3 DNA sequence: TGTGCCAGCAGTCGGGACCGATTAACGGGGTTCAATGAGCAGTTCTTC. It yields the protein CASSRDRLTGFNEQFF.

This clonotype was counted only a few times. The chain joins TRBV7-9 to TRBJ2-2; 11 bases map to TRBD1. The CDR3 extends over 16 amino acids. Trimming removed 5 bases from V and 4 bases from J; junction bases left unmatched: 6. Per the germline V gene, CDR1 is SEHNR and CDR2 is FQNEAQ (reference sequence). CDR3: CASSAGQGAPTGELFF. DNA for the CDR3: TGTGCCAGCAGCGCCGGACAGGGGGCGCCCACCGGGGAGCTGTTTTTT.

This clonotype has just a few counts. For the CDR3, the DNA is TGTGCCAGTCGACTAGCGGGGGGCCTTTTGGAGCAGTACGTC. It specifies CASRLAGGLLEQYV. The chain joins TRBV6-1 to TRBJ2-7; 13 positions match TRBD2. The germline gives CDR1 MNHNS, CDR2 SASEGT. V shed 9 bases and J 7 bases; nucleotides not matched to a gene: 9. CDR3 length: 14 amino acids.

The CDR3 here is CASSQRRGRVETQYF. The DNA for the CDR3 is TGTGCCAGCAGCCAAAGGCGGGGGAGGGTAGAGACCCAGTACTTC. The chain joins TRBV3-1 to TRBJ2-5; 7 nucleotides align to TRBD2. CDR1 is LGHDT and CDR2 is YNNKEL in the germline V gene (reference sequence). V was pared by 2 bases and J by 4 bases, with 7 bases of the junction left unmatched. The CDR3 is 15 residues long.

Only a few counts were recorded for this clonotype. The V gene is TRBV7-3, the J gene TRBJ2-2; D uncertain. The CDR3 runs to 15 residues. Germline V gene data show CDR1 as SGHTA and CDR2 as FQGTGA. Trimming pared 2 bases from V and 6 bases from J, leaving 13 bases between. The CDR3 DNA reads TGTGCCAGCAGCTTAGATAATGGGGTCGCCGGGGAGCTGTTTTTT. Its protein is CASSLDNGVAGELFF.

The chain carries TRBV2 and TRBJ2-1, with D tentatively TRBD1 (6 bases). This CDR3 is built from 14 residues. Trimming left V 9 bases short and J 3 bases short, with 15 bases between. Germline CDR1 SNHLY, CDR2 FYNNEI. CDR3 protein: CARAQTGDYNEQFF. The CDR3 nucleotides read TGTGCCAGGGCGCAGACAGGCGACTACAATGAGCAGTTCTTC. Drawing the rest from reference TRBV2 and TRBJ2-1, the complete variable domain is EPEVTQTPSHQVTQMGQEVILRCVPISNHLYFYWYRQILGQKVEFLVSFYNNEISEKSEIFDDQFSVERPDGSNFTLKIRSTKLEDSAMYFCARAQTGDYNEQFFGPGTRLTVL.

The gene calls are TRBV4-1 and TRBJ2-3; 15 nucleotides agree with TRBD2. Trimming at V came to 0 bases and at J to 6 bases, leaving 1 base not matched to a gene. The length of the CDR3 is 16 residues. CDR1 and CDR2 (germline): MGHRA, YSYEKL. CDR3 sequence reads: CASSQDGLAGGDTQYF. For the CDR3, the DNA is TGCGCCAGCAGCCAAGACGGACTAGCGGGGGGGGATACGCAGTATTTT.

The V gene is TRBV2, the J gene TRBJ1-1; 9 bases are shared with TRBD1. The CDR3 totals 13 residues. Per the germline V gene, CDR1 is SNHLY and CDR2 is FYNNEI. With V trimmed by 6 bases and J by 7 bases, 6 bases remained unmatched. The CDR3 region is CASSLDRGNEAFF. The CDR3, as DNA: TGTGCCAGCAGCCTGGACAGGGGCAATGAAGCTTTCTTT.

At least ten counts were recorded for this clonotype. This chain connects TRBV11-2 to TRBJ2-5; 7 bases are a match to TRBD1. Germline CDR1 is SGHAT and CDR2 is FQNNGV. After removal of 1 base from V and 2 bases from J, the junction contained 13 bases not matched to a gene. This CDR3 is 18 amino acids long. The DNA for the CDR3 is TGTGCCAGCAGCTTAGTGGCGGCCACCGGGACAGTTCAAGAGACCCAGTACTTC. Translation gives CASSLVAATGTVQETQYF. The whole variable domain, remainder taken from reference TRBV11-2 and TRBJ2-5, is EAGVAQSPRYKIIEKRQSVAFWCNPISGHATLYWYQQILGQGPKLLIQFQNNGVVDDSQLPKDRFSAERLKGVDSTLKIQPAKLEDSAVYLCASSLVAATGTVQETQYFGPGTRLLVL.

In its sample, this clonotype was seen many times. This chain links TRBV13 with TRBJ2-3, with no clear D. CDR3 size: 15 residues. Trimming cost V 5 bases and J 2 bases, with 14 bases left between them. CDR1 is PRHDT, CDR2 FYEKMQ, per germline (reference sequence). The CDR3 DNA follows: TGTGCCAGCAGCCTGCGGATGGCCTACACAGATACGCAGTATTTT. It encodes CASSLRMAYTDTQYF.